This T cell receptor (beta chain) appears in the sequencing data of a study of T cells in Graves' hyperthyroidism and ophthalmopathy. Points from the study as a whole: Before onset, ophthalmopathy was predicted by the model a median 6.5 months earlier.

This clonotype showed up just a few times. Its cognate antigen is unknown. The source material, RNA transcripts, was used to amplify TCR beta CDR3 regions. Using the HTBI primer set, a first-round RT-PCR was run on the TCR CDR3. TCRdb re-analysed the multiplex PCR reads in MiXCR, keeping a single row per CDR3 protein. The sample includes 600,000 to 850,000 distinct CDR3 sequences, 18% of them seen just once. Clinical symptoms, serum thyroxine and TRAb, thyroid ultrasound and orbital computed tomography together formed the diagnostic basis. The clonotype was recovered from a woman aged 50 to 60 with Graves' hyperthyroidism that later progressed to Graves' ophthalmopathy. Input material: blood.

The DNA for the CDR3 is TGTGCCAGCTCCCAAGGACAGACTGTAAATGAAAAACTGTTTTTT. Translation: CASSQGQTVNEKLFF. The rearrangement joins TRBV18 to TRBJ1-4; D perhaps matches TRBD1 (6 bases). Trimming pared 6 bases from V and 5 bases from J, leaving 16 bases between. Germline values: CDR1 KGHSH, CDR2 LQKENI. CDR3 length: 15 residues.